The clone carrying this TCR beta chain was counted a single time. One junction end does not reproduce the germline sequence, and a read error may be involved. The CDR3 is 14 amino acids. Breast cancer patients provided tissue from their axillary draining lymph nodes. MiXCR was run by TCRdb on the multiplex PCR reads, yielding one entry per CDR3 protein. The repertoire holds fewer than 85,000 distinct CDR3 sequences, with roughly a fifth as singletons. This sample stems from a study of breast tumors, draining lymph nodes, adjacent tissues. The chain uses TRBV12-3 or TRBV12-4 and TRBJ1-4; possible D gene TRBD1, 6 bases. This clonotype originated in a female donor with breast cancer. Some clones in this sample may be carry-over from other donors' samples. Sequenced: axillary lymph node tissue. CDR3 residues: CAGRKPGHGERLFF. For the CDR3, the DNA is TGTGCCGGCAGGAAACCGGGACACGGTGAAAGACTGTTTTTT.